Each of the 28 T cell receptor beta chains below was sequenced from the same sample in a study of shared clonotypes between healthy human individuals. TCRdb keeps only in-frame clones here, not all; method: immunoSEQ multiplex PCR. The table records more than 2 million clones, roughly 95% of them present only once. Sequencing was performed on naive CD4+ T cells sorted from blood. Indicated subset: CD45RA+ positively selected. Every receptor here comes from a man younger than 35 in good health.

The chain uses TRBV5-4 and TRBJ1-2; TRBD1 is a possible D gene (5 bases). Per the germline V gene, CDR1 is SGHNT and CDR2 is YYREEE (reference sequence). V was cut by 10 bases and J by 2 bases, with 15 bases left in between. The CDR3 length is 13 residues. The CDR3 sequence: CAVSRDRNYGYTF. The CDR3 DNA is TGTGCCGTTTCCCGGGACCGAAACTATGGCTACACCTTC.

A few counts support this clone. The chain links TRBV2 to TRBJ1-5; D is unclear. The V end lost 6 bases, the J end lost 4 bases, and 7 bases lay between the germline ends. The CDR3 is made up of 12 amino acids. From germline, CDR1 is SNHLY and CDR2 FYNNEI. CDR3 nucleotide sequence: TGTGCCAGCAGAGCCGAGAATCAGCCCCAGCATTTT. The encoded protein is CASRAENQPQHF.

The CDR3 sequence: CAWRFRGADTQYF. The CDR3 DNA reads as TGTGCCTGGAGATTCAGGGGGGCAGATACGCAGTATTTT. This chain connects TRBV30 to TRBJ2-3; a weak D match, TRBD1 (7 bases). This CDR3 region has 13 residues. Germline-derived CDR1 and CDR2 are GTSNPN and SVGIG (reference sequence). Trimming removed 3 bases from V and 4 bases from J, with 11 bases in between.

The V call is TRBV7-2, the J call TRBJ2-1; 7 nucleotides agree with TRBD1. Germline values: CDR1 SGHTA, CDR2 FQGNSA. The CDR3 extends over 14 amino acids. The V gene end was trimmed by 5 bases and the J gene end by 6 bases; junction bases not matched to a gene: 7. The CDR3 sequence is CASSVRQGVNEQFF. CDR3 coding DNA: TGTGCCAGCAGCGTCAGACAGGGAGTCAATGAGCAGTTCTTC.

This clone was picked up one time. The chain links TRBV18 to TRBJ2-6; D uncertain. The CDR3 is made up of 13 amino acids. V dropped 5 bases and J dropped 4 bases, with 6 bases sitting between them. Germline-derived CDR1 and CDR2 are KGHSH and LQKENI. In DNA, the CDR3 is TGTGCCAGCTCAGGTATCGGGGCCAACGTCCTGACTTTC. Translated, it gives CASSGIGANVLTF. The entire variable domain, with the rest obtained from reference TRBV18 and TRBJ2-6, is as follows: NAGVMQNPRHLVRRRGQEARLRCSPMKGHSHVYWYRQLPEEGLKFMVYLQKENIIDESGMPKERFSAEFPKEGPSILRIQQVVRGDSAAYFCASSGIGANVLTFGAGSRLTVL.

The table lists this clone with a count of one. The rearrangement uses TRBV5-1 and TRBJ2-4; D gene ambiguous. Germline V gene data show CDR1 as SGHRS and CDR2 as YFSETQ. Trimming shortened V by 4 bases and J by 2 bases, and 10 bases separated the two germline ends. The CDR3 runs to 14 residues. CDR3 sequence reads: CASSPQNSKNIQYF. Written as DNA, the CDR3 is TGCGCCAGCAGCCCTCAGAACTCCAAAAACATTCAGTACTTC.

The chain joins TRBV12-5 to TRBJ1-4; D unclear. Germline CDR1 and CDR2: LGHNT and FRNRAP. The CDR3 is made up of 16 amino acids. Trimming took off 7 bases at V and 9 bases at J, with 24 bases between the two ends. The CDR3 bases are TGTGCTAGTGACCCGGAAGGAGGGCGGGGAAATCAAAAACTGTTTTTT. Its translation: CASDPEGGRGNQKLFF.

This clone appeared once. The junction departs from the called germline gene at one end, perhaps through a read error. Within the sample, other DNA sequences also encode this same CDR3. The chain has TRBV29-1 and TRBJ1-1; D remains ambiguous. CDR1 and CDR2 from the germline V gene are SQVTM and ANQGSEA. The CDR3 covers 13 residues. The CDR3 DNA reads TGTAGCGTTGTAGGCCGGATGAACACTGAAGCTTTCTTT. Protein product: CSVVGRMNTEAFF.

This sequence joins TRBV6-1 and TRBJ2-3, with 9 positions matching TRBD1. The J segment lost 10 bases and the V segment lost 5 bases, leaving 1 base of the junction unmatched. Germline CDR1 is MNHNS and CDR2 is SASEGT. CDR3 length equals 11 residues. CDR3 region: CASSRDRAQYF. The CDR3 DNA sequence: TGTGCCAGCAGTAGGGACAGGGCGCAGTATTTT.

Regarding this clone: Other DNA sequences within the sample encode an identical CDR3. The CDR3 protein is CASSLGREQYF. In DNA form, the CDR3 reads TGTGCCAGCAGCTTGGGGCGGGAGCAGTACTTC. The V gene is TRBV11-2, the J gene TRBJ2-7, with D perhaps matching TRBD1 (5 bases). Germline V gene data show CDR1 as SGHAT and CDR2 as FQNNGV. Trimming left V 3 bases short and J 7 bases short, with 7 bases between. This CDR3 spans 11 amino acids.

Notes on this clone: The identical CDR3 is also encoded by other nucleotide sequences in the sample. The V and J genes are TRBV18 and TRBJ1-5, with D maybe TRBD1 (5 bases). The CDR3 loop spans 13 amino acids. Per the germline V gene, CDR1 is KGHSH and CDR2 is LQKENI. Deletions cut 5 bases from V and 2 bases from J, with 7 bases between. The CDR3 is CASSAGRNQPQHF. In DNA form, the CDR3 reads TGTGCCAGCTCAGCGGGGCGCAATCAGCCCCAGCATTTT.

J is TRBJ2-7 and V is TRBV28; TRBD2 matches 8 bases. The CDR3 totals 16 residues. Unmatched junction bases numbered 13, after V lost 6 bases and J lost 3 bases. Germline CDR1 MDHEN, CDR2 SYDVKM. In nucleotides, the CDR3 is TGTGCCAGCAGCCCTTATAGGGCGGGGGGTGGCTACGAGCAGTACTTC. This translates into CASSPYRAGGGYEQYF.

V is TRBV6-5 and J is TRBJ1-2; D may be TRBD1 (6 bases). Trimming took off 5 bases at V and 2 bases at J, with 12 bases between the two ends. Germline V CDR1 and CDR2: MNHEY, SVGAGI. The CDR3 totals 14 residues. The CDR3 region is CASSRPGTNYGYTF. Here the CDR3 DNA reads TGTGCCAGCAGTCGCCCCGGGACAAACTATGGCTACACCTTC.

This clone was detected only once. The CDR3 DNA follows: TGTGCCAGCAGACCTCGGGCAGGGGCCTACGAGCAGTACTTC. Protein sequence: CASRPRAGAYEQYF. The chain couples TRBV6-5 to TRBJ2-7; D perhaps matches TRBD1 (6 bases). From germline, CDR1 is MNHEY and CDR2 SVGAGI. The CDR3 consists of 14 residues. Trimming stripped 6 bases from V and 2 bases from J, with 14 bases between.

This chain links TRBV10-3 with TRBJ2-1; the match to TRBD1 covers 10 bases. This CDR3 is built from 15 residues. CDR1 and CDR2 (germline): ENHRY, SYGVKD. V shed 0 bases, J shed 5 bases, and the junction held 1 base outside the gene matches. Written as DNA, the CDR3 is TGTGCCATCAGTGAGTCGGGGACAGGGGACAATGAGCAGTTCTTC. Its translation: CAISESGTGDNEQFF.

About this clone: The same CDR3 arises from other DNA sequences in this sample as well. V usage is TRBV28 and J usage is TRBJ1-1; D gene unclear. The CDR3 totals 11 residues. V was pared by 2 bases and J by 8 bases, with 6 bases between. CDR1 is MDHEN and CDR2 is SYDVKM in the germline V gene. The CDR3 loop reads CASSLGREAFF. Written as DNA, the CDR3 is TGTGCCAGCAGTTTAGGGAGGGAAGCTTTCTTT.

The rearrangement links TRBV5-8 to TRBJ1-3, with D uncertain. This CDR3 contains 16 residues. V lost 2 bases, J lost 0 bases, and 12 bases lay in between. Looked up from germline, CDR1 is SGHTS and CDR2 is YDEGEE. The CDR3 DNA reads as TGTGCCAGCAGCTTAGCCCAGATTCTCTCTGGAAACACCATATATTTT. Its protein product is CASSLAQILSGNTIYF. Full variable domain (missing parts from reference TRBV5-8 and TRBJ1-3): EAGVTQSPTHLIKTRGQQATLRCSPISGHTSVYWYQQALGLGLQFLLWYDEGEERNRGNFPPRFSGRQFPNYSSELNVNALELEDSALYLCASSLAQILSGNTIYFGEGSWLTVV.

The CDR3 sequence is CAIGPSFGLAGGAQYF. CDR3 bases: TGTGCCATCGGCCCCTCGTTCGGACTAGCGGGAGGGGCCCAGTACTTC. The chain has TRBV10-3 and TRBJ2-5; TRBD2 matches 15 bases. Germline CDR1 and CDR2: ENHRY and SYGVKD. This CDR3 is built from 16 residues. V shed 8 bases, J shed 9 bases, and the junction held 13 bases outside the gene matches.

The chain is built from TRBV6-5 and TRBJ1-6; 11 nucleotides line up with TRBD1. The CDR3 is 15 residues long. The junction had 2 bases not matched to a gene; V was cut back by 5 bases and J by 5 bases. Germline V gene data show CDR1 as MNHEY and CDR2 as SVGAGI. The CDR3 protein is CASSRTGGNNSPLHF. DNA of the CDR3: TGTGCCAGCAGTCGGACAGGGGGCAATAATTCACCCCTCCACTTT.

This clone showed up just once. The chain has TRBV7-9 and TRBJ2-2; 7 bases align to TRBD1. The CDR3 runs 14 residues. With 3 bases clipped from V and 6 bases from J, the junction kept 4 bases outside the gene matches. Germline V CDR1 and CDR2: SEHNR, FQNEAQ (reference sequence). CDR3 nucleotides: TGTGCCAGCAGCTTCAGCGACAGGGCCGGGGAGCTGTTTTTT. This gives the protein CASSFSDRAGELFF. Full variable domain (outside the CDR3, taken from reference TRBV7-9 and TRBJ2-2): DTGVSQNPRHKITKRGQNVTFRCDPISEHNRLYWYRQTLGQGPEFLTYFQNEAQLEKSRLLSDRFSAERPKGSFSTLEIQRTEQGDSAMYLCASSFSDRAGELFFGEGSRLTVL.

The V and J genes are TRBV2 and TRBJ2-5, with 7 bases matching TRBD2. The CDR3 covers 13 residues. CDR1 is SNHLY, CDR2 FYNNEI, per germline. Trimming at V came to 8 bases and at J to 1 base, leaving 4 bases not matched to a gene. Written as DNA, the CDR3 is TGTGCCAGCTCGGGGGGATCCCAAGAGACCCAGTACTTC. Amino acid sequence: CASSGGSQETQYF.

V and J are TRBV18 and TRBJ1-4; 8 nucleotides agree with TRBD1. J was trimmed by 2 bases and V by 4 bases; bases with no gene match: 3. The CDR3 covers 15 residues. Germline CDR1 reads KGHSH; CDR2 reads LQKENI. CDR3 coding DNA: TGTGCCAGCTCACTGCGACAGGGGACTAATGAAAAACTGTTTTTT. Its translation is CASSLRQGTNEKLFF.

The chain links TRBV6-5 to TRBJ2-1; D is unclear. V lost 6 bases and J lost 0, with 12 bases in between. The CDR3 is 15 residues long. The V gene's germline CDR1 is MNHEY and CDR2 SVGAGI. The CDR3 coding sequence is TGTGCCAGCAGGAAAAGTTTCCCCTCCTACAATGAGCAGTTCTTC. Its translation: CASRKSFPSYNEQFF.

The V and J genes are TRBV5-1 and TRBJ1-6; the D is unclear. The V gene's germline CDR1 is SGHRS and CDR2 YFSETQ. Trimming cost V 0 bases and J 7 bases, with 8 bases left between them. The CDR3 is made up of 14 amino acids. The CDR3 nucleotides read TGCGCCAGCAGCTTGGGTATTACCAATTCACCCCTCCACTTT. Residues: CASSLGITNSPLHF.

The CDR3 reads CASSFGQDSQPQHF. The CDR3 nucleotides are TGTGCCAGCAGTTTCGGACAGGACAGCCAGCCCCAGCATTTT. The gene calls are TRBV28 and TRBJ1-5; the match to TRBD1 covers 7 bases. This CDR3 has 14 residues. CDR1 and CDR2 from the germline V gene are MDHEN and SYDVKM. Trimming cost V 3 bases and J 7 bases; bases outside gene matches: 6.

The chain links TRBV7-2 to TRBJ2-3, with TRBD2 matching over 11 bases. The J segment lost 4 bases and the V segment lost 3 bases, leaving 6 bases of the junction unmatched. The V gene's germline CDR1 is SGHTA and CDR2 FQGNSA. The CDR3 totals 16 residues. Written as DNA, the CDR3 is TGTGCCAGCAGCTTCACTAGCGGGAGTGGGCCAGATACGCAGTATTTT. Protein product: CASSFTSGSGPDTQYF.

This clone came up once. The same CDR3 can be traced to other DNA sequences in this sample. V usage is TRBV18 and J usage is TRBJ1-5; D is ambiguous. The ends were cut back, 3 bases at V and 4 bases at J, with 7 bases in the middle. Germline V gene data show CDR1 as KGHSH and CDR2 as LQKENI. This CDR3 comprises 13 residues. CDR3 coding DNA: TGTGCCAGCTCACCCTCTGGGAATCAGCCCCAGCATTTT. This codes for CASSPSGNQPQHF.

CDR3 loop: CASSSLAVAYEQYF. In nucleotides, the CDR3 is TGTGCCAGCAGTAGTCTAGCGGTTGCCTACGAGCAGTACTTC. This chain uses TRBV27 with TRBJ2-7; TRBD2 agrees at 7 bases. Germline assignment: CDR1 MNHEY and CDR2 SMNVEV (reference sequence). After removal of 5 bases from V and 2 bases from J, the junction contained 6 bases not matched to a gene. The CDR3 has 14 residues.